This paragraph covers one T cell receptor (beta chain) sequence. No antigen is known for it. The authors made TCR beta libraries by quantitative 5'-RACE with molecular barcodes. TCRdb reanalysed the 5' RACE reads using MiXCR and keeps one entry per CDR3 protein. Of under 950,000 distinct CDR3 sequences listed, under 20% are singletons. The data were taken from a study of CD8 T cells in ankylosing spondylitis. Notes on the study in general: A motif in TCR beta, a set of under 10 highly homologous variants, appeared characteristic of ankylosing spondylitis blood. Within matched ankylosing spondylitis synovial fluid, disease-linked clones were reportedly significantly enriched. Earlier studies detected some motif variants in reactive arthritis synovial fluid and blood.

Looked up from germline, CDR1 is DFQATT and CDR2 is SNEGSKA (reference sequence). This CDR3 is 14 amino acids long. Trimming took off 0 bases at V and 2 bases at J, with 11 bases between the two ends. Sequenced input: blood, either unsorted or a sorted T cell fraction (not recorded which). The chain joins TRBV20-1 to TRBJ2-7, with no clear D. The receptor's source is a male donor with ankylosing spondylitis. DNA for the CDR3: TGCAGTGCTAGAGATCCTGGTATTCCCTACGAGCAGTACTTC. This gives the protein CSARDPGIPYEQYF.